Presented here are 18 T cell receptor beta chains from one specimen sequenced in a study of shared clonotypes between healthy human individuals (dated by TCRdb to the early 2020s). CD8 naive samples were CD45RO-negative cells positively selected for CCR7, giving a CD45RA+CCR7+ population that excluded TemRA cells. The library relied on the immunoSEQ multiplex PCR assay. TCRdb stores this immuneACCESS table with in-frame sequences only. Part of the clones is absent; in the studies checked, under half of the shortfall reflects unresolved V genes, and no reason is known for the rest. Present in this sample are about 1.9 million clones, around 95% of which were seen just once. In total, the top ten clones hold about 1.7% of the sample. Source material: naive CD8+ T cells from PBMCs. Read against the paper, the sample's cell subset or site label means: CD45RA+CCR7+. The source of these receptors is a man between 18 and 35 years old in good health. Some clones in this sample may be carry-over from other donors' samples.

This sequence joins TRBV19 and TRBJ2-2; D may be TRBD2 (5 bases). This CDR3 has 15 residues. Germline V gene lookup returns CDR1 LNHDA and CDR2 SQIVND (reference sequence). Deletions cut 3 bases from V and 7 bases from J, with 15 bases between. The DNA of the CDR3 is TGTGCCAGTAGTATTAAGGTTTCCGGGATCGGGGAGCTGTTTTTT. This codes for CASSIKVSGIGELFF.

J is TRBJ1-1 and V is TRBV19, with 10 positions matching TRBD1. Trimming cost V 7 bases and J 4 bases; bases outside gene matches: 9. Germline CDR1 LNHDA, CDR2 SQIVND (reference sequence). The CDR3 totals 15 residues. Here the CDR3 reads CASTGTGVRGTEAFF. The DNA for the CDR3 is TGTGCCAGTACCGGGACAGGGGTTAGGGGCACTGAAGCTTTCTTT.

The rearrangement uses TRBV9 and TRBJ2-3; no firm D call. Germline V gene lookup returns CDR1 SGDLS and CDR2 YYNGEE. V lost 4 bases, J lost 5 bases, and 23 bases lay in between. CDR3 length: 17 amino acids. CDR3 nucleotide sequence: TGTGCCAGCAGCTCACGACCAGAGGTGGCAGACCAAGATACGCAGTATTTT. Its translation: CASSSRPEVADQDTQYF.

The rearrangement uses TRBV13 and TRBJ2-7; 12 positions agree with TRBD1. CDR3 length equals 16 residues. Trimming took 0 bases from V and 2 from J; bases not matched to a gene: 2. CDR1 is PRHDT and CDR2 is FYEKMQ in the germline V gene (reference sequence). The CDR3 DNA reads as TGTGCCAGCAGCTTAGGGGGACAGGGGGCCACCTACGAGCAGTACTTC. This codes for CASSLGGQGATYEQYF.

The chain recombines TRBV9 with TRBJ2-2, with TRBD2 identical over 8 bases. This CDR3 comprises 14 residues. CDR1 is SGDLS and CDR2 is YYNGEE in the germline V gene. V shed 3 bases and J 5 bases; nucleotides not matched to a gene: 3. This CDR3 is CASSGSGTTGELFF. As DNA, the CDR3 is TGTGCCAGCAGCGGTAGCGGGACTACCGGGGAGCTGTTTTTT.

Comment on this clone: Other nucleotide sequences from this sample produce the same CDR3. The genes are TRBV11-2 and TRBJ2-7; D is ambiguous. The V gene lost 2 bases and the J gene lost 1 base, with 3 bases spanning the gap. The CDR3 length is 12 residues. Germline CDR1 and CDR2: SGHAT and FQNNGV. CDR3 region: CASSLRSYEQYF. DNA for the CDR3: TGTGCCAGCAGCTTACGTTCCTACGAGCAGTACTTC.

Only one count was recorded for this clone. The chain has TRBV6-5 and TRBJ1-1, with D unclear. This CDR3 spans 11 amino acids. Per the germline V gene, CDR1 is MNHEY and CDR2 is SVGAGI. The V end was cut by 5 bases, the J end by 10 bases, with 11 bases between. CDR3 bases: TGTGCCAGCAGTGAAGCTCACAGAGCTTTCTTT. It specifies CASSEAHRAFF.

J is TRBJ1-1 and V is TRBV10-2; TRBD1 matches at 8 bases. CDR1 and CDR2 from the germline V gene are WSHSY and SAAADI. The CDR3 consists of 14 residues. V dropped 6 bases and J dropped 4; count of bases not matched to a gene: 7. The CDR3 spells CASRPGQGGTEAFF. The CDR3 coding sequence is TGCGCCAGCAGGCCTGGACAGGGCGGCACTGAAGCTTTCTTT.

The chain uses TRBV12-5 and TRBJ2-1; D gene uncertain. The V gene's germline CDR1 is LGHNT and CDR2 FRNRAP. CDR3 length: 14 amino acids. The V and J ends lost 4 bases and 6 bases respectively, with 13 bases between them. The CDR3 loop reads CASGSGVLFNEQFF. For the CDR3, the DNA is TGTGCTAGTGGTTCCGGTGTCTTGTTCAATGAGCAGTTCTTC.

CDR3 loop: CASSSYYGSGKTGELFF. CDR3 in DNA: TGTGCCAGCAGCTCGTATTATGGTTCGGGTAAAACCGGGGAGCTGTTTTTT. The chain carries TRBV7-9 and TRBJ2-2; D is undetermined. Germline-derived CDR1 and CDR2 are SEHNR and FQNEAQ (reference sequence). The CDR3 is 17 amino acids. The germline V and J ends were trimmed by 4 bases and 5 bases, with 20 bases remaining between them.

The rearrangement uses TRBV6-5 and TRBJ1-4, with D unresolved. CDR1 MNHEY and CDR2 SVGAGI come from the germline V gene. This CDR3 comprises 15 residues. The V end lost 5 bases, the J end lost 8 bases, and 18 bases lay between the germline ends. CDR3 coding DNA: TGTGCCAGCAGTAAAGAAGCCCAGCCTAGGGAAAAACTGTTTTTT. This translates into CASSKEAQPREKLFF.

This clone was observed once. The J gene is TRBJ2-3, the V gene TRBV28; weak D call: TRBD2 (6 bases). V was shortened by 1 base and J by 1 base, with 12 bases between the two germline ends. Per the germline V gene, CDR1 is MDHEN and CDR2 is SYDVKM. The CDR3 has 16 amino acids. In nucleotides, the CDR3 is TGTGCCAGCAGTTTATTGGCCGGGAGAGGCACAGATACGCAGTATTTT. It codes for CASSLLAGRGTDTQYF.

The gene calls are TRBV13 and TRBJ2-7; 7 positions match TRBD1. This CDR3 spans 15 amino acids. CDR1 is PRHDT, CDR2 FYEKMQ, per germline (reference sequence). The trim removed 4 bases at V and 1 base at J, leaving 7 bases unmatched. The CDR3 sequence: CASSSRQGPSYEQYF. As DNA, the CDR3 is TGTGCCAGCAGCTCCCGACAGGGACCTTCCTACGAGCAGTACTTC.

The V call is TRBV27, the J call TRBJ2-7; TRBD1 aligns across 11 bases. CDR1 and CDR2 (germline): MNHEY, SMNVEV (reference sequence). V lost 4 bases to trimming and J lost 2 bases; unmatched junction nucleotides: 4. CDR3 length: 15 residues. The CDR3: CASSYGQGATYEQYF. CDR3 bases: TGTGCCAGCAGTTATGGACAGGGGGCAACCTACGAGCAGTACTTC.

The rearrangement joins TRBV7-2 to TRBJ2-1; TRBD1 agrees at 7 bases. CDR3 length: 14 residues. CDR1 and CDR2 from the germline V gene are SGHTA and FQGNSA. V shed 5 bases and J 8 bases; nucleotides not matched to a gene: 9. CDR3 nucleotide sequence: TGTGCCAGCAGCCCTAGATTGGGACAGTATGAGCAGTTCTTC. It is translated as CASSPRLGQYEQFF.

This chain joins TRBV5-8 and TRBJ2-7; 9 bases are a match to TRBD2. V gave up 2 bases and J gave up 3 bases; unmatched junction bases: 12. Germline V gene lookup returns CDR1 SGHTS and CDR2 YDEGEE. There are 17 residues in the CDR3. CDR3 bases: TGTGCCAGCAGCTTCCAGGGATGGCGGGAGGGATTCTACGAGCAGTACTTC. Protein sequence: CASSFQGWREGFYEQYF.

This sequence joins TRBV6-6 and TRBJ1-1, with D hard to call. The germline CDR1 and CDR2 sequences are MNHNY and SVGAGI (reference sequence). This CDR3 has 15 residues. Trimming shortened V by 0 bases and J by 1 base, and 9 bases separated the two germline ends. CDR3 coding DNA: TGTGCCAGCAGTTACTCCCCTAGGACGAACACTGAAGCTTTCTTT. It translates to CASSYSPRTNTEAFF.

This rearrangement joins TRBV19 to TRBJ2-5; D uncertain. Trimming stripped 3 bases from V and 1 base from J, with 6 bases between. Germline lookup yields CDR1 LNHDA and CDR2 SQIVND (reference sequence). The CDR3 runs 13 residues. The CDR3 coding sequence is TGTGCCAGTAGTATGGACGTCCAAGAGACCCAGTACTTC. Its protein is CASSMDVQETQYF. The whole variable domain, filled in from reference TRBV19 and TRBJ2-5, reads DGGITQSPKYLFRKEGQNVTLSCEQNLNHDAMYWYRQDPGQGLRLIYYSQIVNDFQKGDIAEGYSVSREKKESFPLTVTSAQKNPTAFYLCASSMDVQETQYFGPGTRLLVL.